Presented here are 9 T cell receptor beta chains from one specimen sequenced in a study of T-cell memory formation after mild COVID-19. Each CDR3 protein is one row after TCRdb ran MiXCR on the 5' RACE reads. The sample contains about 310,000 distinct CDR3 sequences, more than 15% of which appear only once. Sequenced material: PBMCs or a T cell subset sorted from them (not recorded which). The receptors here all came from a man aged 18 to 30 who had mild COVID-19 (a few samples of this study predate the infection). Cell type and time point are not known.

This sequence joins TRBV6-5 and TRBJ1-6; 10 positions match TRBD1. Germline V gene data show CDR1 as MNHEY and CDR2 as SVGAGI. There are 14 residues in the CDR3. V shed 4 bases, J shed 7 bases, and the junction held 1 base outside the gene matches. The CDR3 reads CASSWTGGNSPLHF. CDR3 in DNA: TGTGCCAGCAGTTGGACAGGGGGAAATTCACCCCTCCACTTT.

This clonotype was seen at least ten times. This chain uses TRBV7-9 with TRBJ2-3; D not certain. This CDR3 spans 16 amino acids. Trimming removed 8 bases from V and 0 bases from J, with 18 bases in between. The germline CDR1 and CDR2 sequences are SEHNR and FQNEAQ (reference sequence). The CDR3 region is CASRPLWRNSTDTQYF. In DNA form, the CDR3 reads TGTGCCAGCCGCCCGTTGTGGAGAAATAGCACAGATACGCAGTATTTT.

This clonotype has ten or more counts. This chain links TRBV4-3 with TRBJ2-7; 11 bases agree with TRBD2. Unmatched junction bases numbered 1, after V lost 0 bases and J lost 0 bases. The germline V gene has CDR1 LGHNA and CDR2 YSLEER. The CDR3 length is 16 residues. DNA of the CDR3: TGCGCCAGCAGCCAAGATCTAGCGGGGGGCTCCTACGAGCAGTACTTC. Protein sequence: CASSQDLAGGSYEQYF.

The V and J genes are TRBV7-9 and TRBJ2-3; 7 bases line up with TRBD1. Trimming at V came to 5 bases and at J to 1 base, leaving 6 bases not matched to a gene. Per germline, CDR1 SEHNR and CDR2 FQNEAQ (reference sequence). This CDR3 is built from 15 residues. In nucleotides, the CDR3 is TGTGCCAGCAGCCTACAGGGGCCACGCACAGATACGCAGTATTTT. Residues: CASSLQGPRTDTQYF.

V gene TRBV6-5 combines with J gene TRBJ1-2; TRBD1 agrees at 11 bases. Losses at the gene ends were 2 bases for V and 3 bases for J; bases not matched to a gene: 5. The CDR3 is 16 residues long. From germline, CDR1 is MNHEY and CDR2 SVGAGI. The CDR3 DNA reads as TGTGCCAGCAGTTACCGGAGGACAGGGGGCCACTATGGCTACACCTTC. It encodes CASSYRRTGGHYGYTF.

In this sample, this clonotype turned up a few times. The chain uses TRBV6-2 or TRBV6-3 and TRBJ2-2; D possibly corresponds to TRBD1 (5 bases). V was shortened by 5 bases and J by 6 bases, with 13 bases between the two germline ends. Germline CDR1 and CDR2: MNHEY and SVGEGT. The CDR3 is made up of 14 amino acids. CDR3 nucleotides: TGTGCCAGCAGTGACCGGTTACAGGCCGGGGAGCTGTTTTTT. Encoded protein: CASSDRLQAGELFF.

This clonotype was picked up a small number of times. The chain recombines TRBV6-1 with TRBJ2-5; 11 bases are shared with TRBD1. CDR1 is MNHNS, CDR2 SASEGT, per germline. V was pared by 6 bases and J by 6 bases, with 9 bases of the junction left unmatched. The CDR3 sequence is 15 residues long. The CDR3 sequence is CASRFGQGALKTQYF. In nucleotides, the CDR3 is TGTGCCAGCAGGTTCGGACAGGGGGCTTTGAAGACCCAGTACTTC.

This clonotype was picked up a small number of times. This rearrangement joins TRBV6-1 to TRBJ1-5, with D uncertain. CDR1 MNHNS and CDR2 SASEGT come from the germline V gene. There are 14 residues in the CDR3. The V and J ends lost 8 bases and 3 bases respectively, with 14 bases between them. For the CDR3, the DNA is TGTGCCAGCCAGAGGGCACAGATCAATCAGCCCCAGCATTTT. Protein: CASQRAQINQPQHF.

The genes are TRBV4-1 and TRBJ1-1; TRBD1 matches at 8 bases. This CDR3 spans 14 amino acids. V lost 5 bases and J lost 4; bases outside the gene matches: 6. Germline lookup yields CDR1 MGHRA and CDR2 YSYEKL. CDR3 amino acids: CASSLHRGSTEAFF. As DNA, the CDR3 is TGCGCCAGCAGCTTACACAGGGGGAGCACTGAAGCTTTCTTT.